These 16 T cell receptor beta chains were all obtained from the same sample, sequenced in a study of shared clonotypes between healthy human individuals. Positive CCR7 selection of CD45RO-negative cells yielded the naive CD8 cells, and terminally differentiated effector memory CD45RA+ cells were excluded. The repertoire was sequenced with immunoSEQ multiplex PCR; TCRdb's copy has only in-frame clones and lacks some. The data hold about 1.9 million clones, with about 93% observed a single time. The sequenced material came from naive CD8+ T cells from PBMCs. Receptor source: a man aged 18 to 30 in good health. Some clones in this sample may be carry-over from other donors' samples.

The V gene is TRBV27, the J gene TRBJ2-7; D is tentatively TRBD1 or TRBD2 (5 bases each). With 4 bases removed from V and 6 bases from J, the gap between germline ends came to 19 bases. This CDR3 is 15 amino acids long. Per the germline V gene, CDR1 is MNHEY and CDR2 is SMNVEV (reference sequence). The CDR3 region is CASSSERDPRFEQYF. The CDR3 DNA sequence: TGTGCCAGCAGTTCGGAACGGGACCCAAGGTTCGAGCAGTACTTC.

The rearrangement uses TRBV6-1 and TRBJ1-2; D is perhaps TRBD1 (6 bases). Germline-derived CDR1 and CDR2 are MNHNS and SASEGT. The CDR3 spans 15 residues. The germline V and J ends were trimmed by 2 bases and 0 bases, with 10 bases remaining between them. This CDR3 is CASSEWGPANYGYTF. In nucleotides, the CDR3 is TGTGCCAGCAGTGAATGGGGGCCCGCTAACTATGGCTACACCTTC.

V and J are TRBV5-4 and TRBJ2-7; D remains unclear. The CDR3 consists of 15 residues. Germline values: CDR1 SGHNT, CDR2 YYREEE (reference sequence). V lost 4 bases and J 7 bases, leaving 21 bases between the germline ends. The CDR3 DNA follows: TGTGCCAGCAGCCGAACCGAGACCCCGAGGCGGGAGCAGTACTTC. This translates into CASSRTETPRREQYF.

This chain links TRBV10-3 with TRBJ1-2, with D maybe TRBD1 (6 bases). This CDR3 is 13 amino acids long. V was trimmed by 7 bases and J by 7 bases, leaving 16 bases between them. Germline loops: CDR1 ENHRY, CDR2 SYGVKD. CDR3 region: CAITLGGASGYTF. As DNA, the CDR3 is TGTGCCATCACCTTGGGGGGGGCGAGTGGCTACACCTTC.

This clone has just one count. V is TRBV11-3 and J is TRBJ2-1; D assignment may be TRBD1 or TRBD2 (5 bases each). The germline V gene has CDR1 SGHNT and CDR2 YENEEA. V shed 4 bases and J shed 0 bases, with 13 bases lying between them. The CDR3 has 16 residues. CDR3 protein: CASSSRDDHSYNEQFF. The CDR3 DNA reads as TGTGCCAGCAGCTCACGGGACGACCACTCCTACAATGAGCAGTTCTTC.

The chain joins TRBV11-2 to TRBJ2-7; 14 bases align to TRBD2. The germline gives CDR1 SGHAT, CDR2 FQNNGV. J lost 6 bases, V lost 1 base, and 2 bases had no gene match. There are 15 residues in the CDR3. For the CDR3, the DNA is TGTGCCAGCAGCTTAGGGACTAGCGGGAGGAGCGAGCAGTACTTC. As protein: CASSLGTSGRSEQYF.

With respect to this clone: This may be a read error, as it is one base from a much larger clone. Other DNA variants within this sample encode the same CDR3. The chain carries TRBV7-3 and TRBJ2-1; no definite D call. Trimming cost V 3 bases and J 5 bases, with 5 bases left between them. The germline V gene has CDR1 SGHTA and CDR2 FQGTGA. This CDR3 is 12 amino acids long. The CDR3, as DNA: TGTGCCAGCAGCTTGGGGAACAATGAGCAGTTCTTC. Translating gives CASSLGNNEQFF.

The J gene is TRBJ1-2, the V gene TRBV11-2, with D tentatively TRBD1 (5 bases). This CDR3 has 14 amino acids. CDR1 is SGHAT, CDR2 FQNNGV, per germline. The V gene lost 1 base and the J gene lost 3 bases, with 9 bases spanning the gap. The CDR3 protein is CASSLAGVDYGYTF. The CDR3 DNA sequence: TGTGCCAGCAGCTTAGCGGGGGTAGACTATGGCTACACCTTC.

The chain joins TRBV18 to TRBJ2-5; D unclear. The ends were cut back, 0 bases at V and 5 bases at J, with 10 bases in the middle. From germline, CDR1 is KGHSH and CDR2 LQKENI. The CDR3 extends over 14 amino acids. CDR3 in DNA: TGTGCCAGCTCACCACCTTACCTCGGTGAGACCCAGTACTTC. Translating gives CASSPPYLGETQYF.

V usage is TRBV4-1 and J usage is TRBJ2-7; D is possibly TRBD1 (6 bases). Germline-derived CDR1 and CDR2 are MGHRA and YSYEKL. This CDR3 comprises 15 residues. Trimming took off 6 bases at V and 4 bases at J, with 19 bases between the two ends. CDR3 in DNA: TGCGCCAGCAGACAAACGGACAGCTCCGGGTACGAGCAGTACTTC. Translating it yields CASRQTDSSGYEQYF.

V is TRBV6-4 and J is TRBJ2-2, with D possibly called TRBD1 or TRBD2 (5 bases each). Deletions cut 2 bases from V and 4 bases from J, with 8 bases between. Germline V lookup: CDR1 MRHNA, CDR2 SNTAGT. The CDR3 has 14 residues. Here the CDR3 reads CASSDTGATGELFF. CDR3 DNA: TGTGCCAGCAGTGACACCGGGGCCACCGGGGAGCTGTTTTTT.

Concerning this clone: In the same sample, other DNA sequences code for this CDR3. The V and J genes are TRBV27 and TRBJ2-6; a possible D gene is TRBD1 (6 bases). Germline CDR1 MNHEY, CDR2 SMNVEV (reference sequence). With 1 base removed from V and 4 bases from J, the gap between germline ends came to 8 bases. This CDR3 is built from 15 residues. The CDR3 region has the DNA TGTGCCAGCAGTTTATTGGGGGCCGGGGCCAACGTCCTGACTTTC. Encoded protein: CASSLLGAGANVLTF.

Worth noting for this clone: Other nucleotide sequences in the sample specify the same CDR3. The chain employs TRBV27 and TRBJ2-1, with 9 bases matching TRBD2. Germline CDR1 reads MNHEY; CDR2 reads SMNVEV (reference sequence). Unmatched junction bases numbered 12, after V lost 5 bases and J lost 7 bases. This CDR3 is 16 amino acids long. This CDR3 is CASSLGAGGPGNEQFF. In DNA form, the CDR3 reads TGTGCCAGCAGTCTAGGGGCGGGAGGGCCCGGAAATGAGCAGTTCTTC.

J is TRBJ1-1 and V is TRBV7-9; 7 bases match TRBD1. The CDR3 has 14 amino acids. The junction had 4 bases not matched to a gene; V was cut back by 5 bases and J by 1 base. CDR1 is SEHNR, CDR2 FQNEAQ, per germline (reference sequence). The CDR3 nucleotides read TGTGCCAGCAGCCCGGGACAGTGGAACACTGAAGCTTTCTTT. Translating it yields CASSPGQWNTEAFF. The full variable domain, completed using reference TRBV7-9 and TRBJ1-1, is DTGVSQNPRHKITKRGQNVTFRCDPISEHNRLYWYRQTLGQGPEFLTYFQNEAQLEKSRLLSDRFSAERPKGSFSTLEIQRTEQGDSAMYLCASSPGQWNTEAFFGQGTRLTVV.

The V call is TRBV7-6, the J call TRBJ1-1; a weak D match, TRBD1 (6 bases). CDR3 length: 15 residues. Germline V lookup: CDR1 SGHVS, CDR2 FNYEAQ. V shed 3 bases and J shed 4 bases, with 15 bases lying between them. CDR3 amino acids: CASSLSGEGLTEAFF. In DNA form, the CDR3 reads TGTGCCAGCAGCTTGTCAGGGGAGGGTCTCACTGAAGCTTTCTTT.

The chain carries TRBV6-6 and TRBJ2-3; D unresolved. This CDR3 has 13 amino acids. Germline V lookup: CDR1 MNHNY, CDR2 SVGAGI (reference sequence). The V end lost 5 bases, the J end lost 4 bases, and 10 bases lay between the germline ends. The DNA for the CDR3 is TGTGCCAGCAGTAGATTTGAGGCAGATACGCAGTATTTT. As protein: CASSRFEADTQYF.